A selection of T cell receptor beta chains follows, all from one sample in a study of cytomegalovirus exposure and HLA in healthy donors. Sequencing used immunoSEQ multiplex PCR; TCRdb keeps in-frame clones, though not all of them. The top ten clones hold about 5% of a sample with 130,000 to 150,000 clones, about four fifths of them seen once. Sample: PBMCs. The receptors were sampled from a man aged 35 to 55 in good health and CMV-seronegative. Each CDR3 is given with its conserved first and last residue. Clone size appears in some rows only: once, few, many, or a class for an expanded clone.

J | size | V | CDR3
TRBJ1-4 | NA | TRBV28 | CASSLTEPPKTNEKLFF
TRBJ1-6 | NA | TRBV6-6 | CASRSSYNSPLHF
TRBJ2-7 | NA | TRBV30 | CAWDRAQGAGYF
TRBJ1-3 | NA | TRBV4-1 | CASSQPGSGNTIYF
TRBJ2-5 | NA | TRBV7-2 | CASSLWDRGPETQYF
TRBJ1-6 | NA | TRBV19 | CASSRQGVSPLHF
TRBJ1-1 | NA | TRBV5-6 | CASSLGQYTEAFF
TRBJ2-7 | once | TRBV7-2 | CASSSGTVGEQYF
TRBJ1-3 | few | TRBV18 | CASSPRQGSGNTIYF
TRBJ1-6 | NA | TRBV27 | CATSLGDRSALHF
TRBJ2-7 | NA | TRBV7-7 | CASSLGSGQGPYEQYF
TRBJ1-4 | NA | TRBV4-2 | CASRSGDSSTNEKLFF
TRBJ1-6 | NA | TRBV19 | CASSGRTAGSYNSPLHF
TRBJ1-5 | NA | TRBV7-6 | CASSPHGLGQGRYSNQPQHF
TRBJ2-7 | NA | TRBV4-1 | CASSQGPRRHEQYF
TRBJ1-4 | NA | TRBV6-6 | CASSYPTGLEKLFF
TRBJ2-5 | NA | TRBV9 | CASSVAAGRQETQYF
TRBJ1-1 | few | TRBV19 | CASSISGAAEAFF
TRBJ1-1 | NA | TRBV19 | CASSIGTANTEAFF
TRBJ1-4 | NA | TRBV5-1 | CASSPVGDRSEKLFF
TRBJ2-3 | NA | TRBV6-1 | CASSEGVGGTDTQYF
TRBJ2-7 | NA | TRBV2 | CASSDIGGGLSYEQYF
TRBJ1-4 | NA | TRBV6-5 | CASSSNLGAEKLFF
TRBJ2-7 | few | TRBV6-5 | CASSYSASSYEQYF
TRBJ2-1 | few | TRBV10-1 | CASSESISGGASEQFF
NA | NA | TRBV29-1 | CSVRQDYYEQYF
TRBJ2-7 | NA | TRBV5-1 | CASSPRGRVSYEQYF
TRBJ1-1 | few | TRBV29-1 | CSVWTGGGTEAFF
TRBJ2-1 | NA | TRBV9 | CASSVGSVHNEQFF
TRBJ2-5 | NA | TRBV5-1 | CASSIHTGLETQYF
TRBJ2-5 | NA | TRBV7-6 | CASSLSGQRDRETQYF
TRBJ1-1 | NA | TRBV6-5 | CASSRGQGYTEAFF
TRBJ2-7 | few | TRBV7-8 | CASRDPGTGDEQYF
TRBJ1-5 | NA | TRBV30 | CAWSVQGQPQHF
TRBJ1-6 | NA | TRBV21-1 | CASTQDGDSYNSPLHF
TRBJ1-1 | once | TRBV4-2 | CASSQAKAGGSGTEAFF
TRBJ2-3 | once | TRBV5-6 | CASILFGRDTQYF
TRBJ2-1 | few | TRBV7-6 | CASSPQDNYNEQFF
TRBJ1-2 | NA | TRBV6-1 | CASSQESYGYTF
TRBJ1-2 | NA | TRBV18 | CASSAGRGETGYTF
TRBJ2-2 | NA | TRBV5-1 | CASTPNSNTGELFF
TRBJ2-7 | once | TRBV7-6 | CASSAGGASGTYEQYF
TRBJ2-5 | NA | TRBV7-2 | CASSLAVGGGWATQYF
TRBJ2-2 | NA | TRBV15 | CATSRGLTGELFF
TRBJ2-7 | NA | TRBV6-5 | CASRRRGQNLYEQYF
TRBJ1-3 | NA | TRBV7-9 | CASSFTPRDRGSGNTIYF
TRBJ2-7 | NA | TRBV2 | CASSVRQGLGEQYF
TRBJ1-1 | NA | TRBV6-5 | CASGTGRAAFF
TRBJ2-7 | few | TRBV6-1 | CASSGQGSIYEQYF
TRBJ2-7 | NA | TRBV12-5 | CASGLGTLYEQYF
TRBJ2-1 | NA | TRBV9 | CASSVGRGGRYNEQFF
TRBJ2-5 | NA | TRBV2 | CASSDGQGAKETQYF
TRBJ1-5 | NA | TRBV27 | CASRPTTGGNNQPQHF
TRBJ1-2 | few | TRBV5-1 | CASSFATGVSSGYTF
TRBJ1-2 | NA | TRBV6-1 | CARGGPRGGYTF
TRBJ1-6 | NA | TRBV4-3 | CASSYDRTASPLHF
TRBJ2-5 | few | TRBV10-3 | CATLTSGGAQETQYF
TRBJ1-3 | NA | TRBV6-5 | CASSPGFSGNTIYF
TRBJ2-2 | NA | TRBV28 | CASSLLAGVNTGELFF
TRBJ2-1 | NA | TRBV11-3 | CARGVGVVDNEQFF